This TCR beta chain originates from a study of control samples from healthy donors and cancer patients. Germline lookup yields CDR1 LGHDT and CDR2 YNNKEL (reference sequence). This CDR3 spans 15 amino acids. V was trimmed by 3 bases and J by 0 bases, leaving 11 bases between them. Method: immunoSEQ multiplex PCR; TCRdb's copy keeps in-frame clones and lacks some. The sample consists of around 150,000 clones, roughly 88% of them appearing once. The receptor was isolated from a young man in good health. The chain links TRBV3-1 (or the pseudogene TRBV3-2) to TRBJ1-2; no clear D gene. Sequenced: blood. The CDR3 coding sequence is TGTGCCAGCAGCCATCTCGGCAGTCCTAACTATGGCTACACCTTC. Its translation is CASSHLGSPNYGYTF.